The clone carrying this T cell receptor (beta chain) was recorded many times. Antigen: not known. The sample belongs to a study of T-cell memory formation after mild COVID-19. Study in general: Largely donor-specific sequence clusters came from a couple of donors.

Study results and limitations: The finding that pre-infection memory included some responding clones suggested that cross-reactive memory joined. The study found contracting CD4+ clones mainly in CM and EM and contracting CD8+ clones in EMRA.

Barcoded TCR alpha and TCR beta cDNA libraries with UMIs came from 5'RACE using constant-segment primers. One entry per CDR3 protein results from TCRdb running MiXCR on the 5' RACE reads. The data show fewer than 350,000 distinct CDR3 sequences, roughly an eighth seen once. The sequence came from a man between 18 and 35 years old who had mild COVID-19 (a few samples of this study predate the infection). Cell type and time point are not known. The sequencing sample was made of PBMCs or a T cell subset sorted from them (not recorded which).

In nucleotides, the CDR3 is TGTGCCAGCAGCCGACCAGGTTCCTACAATGAGCAGTTCTTC. It encodes CASSRPGSYNEQFF. The rearrangement uses TRBV12-3 or TRBV12-4 and TRBJ2-1; D gene unclear. This CDR3 has 14 amino acids. Trimming pared 6 bases from V and 1 base from J, leaving 10 bases between.